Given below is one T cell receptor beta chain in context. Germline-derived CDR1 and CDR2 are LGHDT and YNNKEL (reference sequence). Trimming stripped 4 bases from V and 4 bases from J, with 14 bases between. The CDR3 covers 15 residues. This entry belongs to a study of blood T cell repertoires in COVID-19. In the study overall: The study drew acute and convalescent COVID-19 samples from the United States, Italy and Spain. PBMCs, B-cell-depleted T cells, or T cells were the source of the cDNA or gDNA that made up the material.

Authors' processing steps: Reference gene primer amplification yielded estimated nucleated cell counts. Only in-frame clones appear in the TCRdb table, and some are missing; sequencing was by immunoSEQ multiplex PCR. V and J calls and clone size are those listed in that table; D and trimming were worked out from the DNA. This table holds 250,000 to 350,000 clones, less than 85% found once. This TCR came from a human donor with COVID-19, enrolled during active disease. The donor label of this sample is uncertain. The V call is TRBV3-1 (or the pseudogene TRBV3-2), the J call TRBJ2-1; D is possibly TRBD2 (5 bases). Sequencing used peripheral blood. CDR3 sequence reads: CASSLDYYPYNEQFF. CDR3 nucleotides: TGTGCCAGCAGCCTAGACTATTATCCTTACAATGAGCAGTTCTTC.